The source of this TCR beta chain is a study of cytomegalovirus exposure and HLA in healthy donors. Notes on the study in general: The authors listed approximately 150 TCR beta chains as cytomegalovirus-associated. First-cohort TCR clusters tended to co-occur in the roughly 120 validation repertoires, a later analysis found.

The data were produced by immunoSEQ multiplex PCR, yet TCRdb's version contains in-frame clones alone and is incomplete. The sample contains under 200,000 clones, 89% of which appear only once. Trimming cost V 5 bases and J 7 bases, with 15 bases left between them. This CDR3 is built from 14 residues. Germline CDR1 reads SGHVS; CDR2 reads FNYEAQ. With regard to this clone: Its specificity is unknown.

The sample was PBMCs. This TCR was recovered from a woman aged 18 to 35 in good health and CMV-seropositive. The rearrangement links TRBV7-6 to TRBJ1-5; D not resolved. The CDR3 DNA is TGTGCCAGCAGCCCCCTCTTGACGGGGCAGCCCCAGCATTTT. It specifies CASSPLLTGQPQHF.